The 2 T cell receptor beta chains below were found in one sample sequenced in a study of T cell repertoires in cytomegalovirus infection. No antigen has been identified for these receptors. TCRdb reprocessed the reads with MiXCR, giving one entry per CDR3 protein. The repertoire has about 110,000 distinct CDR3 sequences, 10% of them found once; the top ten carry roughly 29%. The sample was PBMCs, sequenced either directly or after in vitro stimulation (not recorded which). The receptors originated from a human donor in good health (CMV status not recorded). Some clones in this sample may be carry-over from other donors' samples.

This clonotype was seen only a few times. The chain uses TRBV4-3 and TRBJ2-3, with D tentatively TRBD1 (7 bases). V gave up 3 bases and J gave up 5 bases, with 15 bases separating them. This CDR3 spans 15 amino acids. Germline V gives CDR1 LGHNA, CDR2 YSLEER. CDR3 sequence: CASSQRVQGGDTQYF. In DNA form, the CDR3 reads TGCGCCAGCAGCCAGCGCGTCCAGGGGGGAGATACGCAGTATTTT.

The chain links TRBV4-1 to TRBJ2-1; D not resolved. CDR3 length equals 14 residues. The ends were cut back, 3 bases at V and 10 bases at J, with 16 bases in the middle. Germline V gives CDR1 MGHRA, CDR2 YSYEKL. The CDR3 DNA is TGCGCCAGCAGCCATCGATTAGGGCCGAGGGAGCAGTTCTTC. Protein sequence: CASSHRLGPREQFF.